This T cell receptor (beta chain) was captured in a study of control samples from healthy donors and cancer patients. Trimming stripped 5 bases from V and 1 base from J, with 8 bases between. Germline loops: CDR1 SNHLY, CDR2 FYNNEI. CDR3 length: 13 residues. The table came from immunoSEQ multiplex PCR; TCRdb's copy has only in-frame clones and leaves some out. The sample lists 190,000 or so clones; roughly 93% were seen once. The receptor's source is a man between 18 and 29 years old in good health. The sample was blood. The rearrangement links TRBV2 to TRBJ1-1; D not certain. DNA for the CDR3: TGTGCCAGCAGTTCTACCGGGAACACTGAAGCTTTCTTT. It yields the protein CASSSTGNTEAFF.